The entry that follows covers one T cell receptor (beta chain) sequence. Antigen: not known. The germline V gene encodes CDR1 MNHNS and CDR2 SASEGT. Trimming cost V 5 bases and J 5 bases, with 16 bases left between them. This CDR3 comprises 15 residues. The data belong to a study of cytomegalovirus exposure and HLA in healthy donors. Study-level findings and limits: While the bulk of TCR sequences proved rare, some public TCRs turned up in many donors. Reports showed the classifier diagnosing cytomegalovirus status with high specificity and sensitivity. Altogether, about 160 TCR beta chains were recorded as cytomegalovirus-associated.

Sequencing used immunoSEQ multiplex PCR; TCRdb keeps in-frame clones, though not all of them. The table records roughly 80,000 clones, around 92% of them present only once. The sequenced sample was PBMCs. This receptor was identified in a man younger than 35 in good health and CMV-seronegative. The chain links TRBV6-1 to TRBJ1-5; a weak D match, TRBD1 (6 bases). The chain's CDR3 is CASSLQGRSDQPQHF. The CDR3 DNA follows: TGTGCCAGCAGTCTACAGGGTAGGAGCGATCAGCCCCAGCATTTT.